The clone carrying this T cell receptor beta chain was counted at least ten times. The data were obtained in a study of blood T cell repertoires in COVID-19. For the study at large: Spain, Italy and the United States supplied samples that represented acute and convalescent COVID-19. T cells, B-cell-depleted T cells, or PBMCs supplied cDNA or gDNA.

Germline V gives CDR1 ENHRY, CDR2 SYGVKD. The ends lost 6 bases at V and 5 bases at J; junction bases unmatched: 10. The length of the CDR3 is 15 residues. As handled by the study authors: Estimation of nucleated cell counts was performed using reference gene primer amplification. The protocol was immunoSEQ multiplex PCR, while the TCRdb copy is restricted to in-frame clones and leaves out a portion. From that table come the V and J calls and clone size; the DNA was used to work out D and trimming. Found here are more than 200,000 clones, roughly 90% of them singletons; the top ten hold about 2.1%. The V gene is TRBV10-3, the J gene TRBJ2-3; 8 bases agree with TRBD2. Sequencing was performed on peripheral blood. The receptor was derived from a woman between 40 and 50 years old who had recovered from COVID-19. CDR3 amino acids: CAIRTSGPSGDTQYF. CDR3 bases: TGTGCCATCAGAACTAGCGGCCCCTCGGGAGATACGCAGTATTTT.